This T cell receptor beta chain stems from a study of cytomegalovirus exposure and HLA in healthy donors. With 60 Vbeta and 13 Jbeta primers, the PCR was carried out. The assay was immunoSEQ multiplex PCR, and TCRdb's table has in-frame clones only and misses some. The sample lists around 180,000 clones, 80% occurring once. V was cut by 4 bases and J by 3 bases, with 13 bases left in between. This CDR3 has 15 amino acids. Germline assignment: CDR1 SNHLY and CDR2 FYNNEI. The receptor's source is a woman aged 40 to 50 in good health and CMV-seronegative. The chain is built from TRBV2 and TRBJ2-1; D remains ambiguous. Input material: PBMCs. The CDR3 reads CASSAPPPGYNEQFF. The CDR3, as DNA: TGTGCCAGCAGTGCACCGCCGCCAGGCTACAATGAGCAGTTCTTC.